This entry lists 18 T cell receptor beta chains sequenced from one sample in a study of patients and donors after allogeneic stem cell transplantation (dated by TCRdb to the early 2020s). The receptor library was made with RT-PCR. The sequencing machine was a NextSeq 550. TCRdb reprocessing: public reads trimmed at Q25 with fastp, clones called with MiXCR, in-frame beta chains kept. Each entry is one CDR3 protein sequence, shown with its most common DNA and genes. This sample comprises 150,000 to 200,000 distinct CDR3 sequences, around two fifths of them detected only once. About 33% of the sample is taken by the ten largest. The sample was blood, either unsorted or a sorted T cell fraction (not recorded which). The origin of the receptors is a human donor who was either an allogeneic HSCT recipient or a stem cell or donor lymphocyte infusion donor (not recorded which). It is not recorded whose cells these are; they may come from a transplant donor.

The chain employs TRBV7-8 and TRBJ1-1; TRBD1 matches 7 bases. J gave up 0 bases and V 1 base, and 5 bases lay outside the gene matches. Germline CDR1 SGHVS, CDR2 FQNEAQ. This CDR3 spans 16 amino acids. The CDR3 sequence is CASSLGGTVMNTEAFF. DNA for the CDR3: TGTGCCAGCAGCTTAGGCGGGACAGTAATGAACACTGAAGCTTTCTTT.

The chain links TRBV2 to TRBJ1-1, with D uncertain. Germline V gene sequence: CDR1 SNHLY, CDR2 FYNNEI. The CDR3 extends over 13 amino acids. Trimming cost V 8 bases and J 3 bases, with 13 bases left between them. As DNA, the CDR3 is TGTGCCAGCCGGGAAAGGCGAGACACTGAAGCTTTCTTT. Translation gives CASRERRDTEAFF. Full variable domain (remainder filled in from reference TRBV2 and TRBJ1-1): EPEVTQTPSHQVTQMGQEVILRCVPISNHLYFYWYRQILGQKVEFLVSFYNNEISEKSEIFDDQFSVERPDGSNFTLKIRSTKLEDSAMYFCASRERRDTEAFFGQGTRLTVV.

The V gene is TRBV12-3 or TRBV12-4, the J gene TRBJ2-5, with TRBD1 as a possible D gene (6 bases). This CDR3 is built from 12 residues. V was cut by 11 bases and J by 4 bases, with 14 bases left in between. The CDR3 nucleotides read TGTGCCGCCGGGACAAACAGAGAGACCCAGTACTTC. This gives the protein CAAGTNRETQYF.

The chain employs TRBV5-5 and TRBJ2-1; D may match TRBD1 or TRBD2 (5 bases each). Germline V CDR1 and CDR2: SGHKS, YYEKEE (reference sequence). V was clipped by 4 bases and J by 7 bases, with 12 bases between them. CDR3 length equals 13 residues. This chain's CDR3 is CASSMGRTNEQFF. In nucleotides, the CDR3 is TGTGCCAGCAGCATGGGACGGACGAATGAGCAGTTCTTC.

This clonotype was picked up a small number of times. The chain couples TRBV7-8 to TRBJ1-2; perhaps TRBD1 as D (5 bases). This CDR3 spans 17 amino acids. The germline V and J ends were trimmed by 0 bases and 2 bases, with 16 bases remaining between them. Germline V gene sequence: CDR1 SGHVS, CDR2 FQNEAQ. DNA of the CDR3: TGTGCCAGCAGCTTAGCCGTCACTCGGGACGCGAACTATGGCTACACCTTC. As protein: CASSLAVTRDANYGYTF. Complete variable domain (other parts from reference TRBV7-8 and TRBJ1-2): GAGVSQSPRYKVAKRGQDVALRCDPISGHVSLFWYQQALGQGPEFLTYFQNEAQLDKSGLPSDRFFAERPEGSVSTLKIQRTQQEDSAVYLCASSLAVTRDANYGYTFGSGTRLTVV.

This clonotype is a singleton in its sample. The chain has TRBV20-1 and TRBJ1-1; D call uncertain. CDR3 size: 12 residues. Looked up from germline, CDR1 is DFQATT and CDR2 is SNEGSKA (reference sequence). CDR3 DNA sequence: TGCAGAGGCGGAGGGTTGAACACTGAAGCTTTCTTT. Translation gives CRGGGLNTEAFF.

The J gene is TRBJ1-1, the V gene TRBV28; TRBD1 aligns across 7 bases. Germline lookup yields CDR1 MDHEN and CDR2 SYDVKM. Germline trimming cut 5 bases from V and 4 bases from J; bases unmatched to any gene: 7. This CDR3 has 14 amino acids. The CDR3 is CASSTGTELTEAFF. CDR3 DNA sequence: TGTGCCAGCAGTACTGGGACAGAACTCACTGAAGCTTTCTTT.

The J gene is TRBJ1-1, the V gene TRBV7-9; 7 bases match TRBD1. V shed 3 bases and J 3 bases; nucleotides not matched to a gene: 7. The CDR3 runs to 15 residues. Germline loops: CDR1 SEHNR, CDR2 FQNEAQ (reference sequence). The CDR3, as DNA: TGTGCCAGCAGCTTTGTTGACAGGGTCGACACTGAAGCTTTCTTT. This encodes CASSFVDRVDTEAFF.

There are a few counts of this clonotype. The V call is TRBV12-3 or TRBV12-4, the J call TRBJ1-1, with D uncertain. V was shortened by 6 bases and J by 8 bases, with 16 bases between the two germline ends. The CDR3 has 13 residues. The CDR3 sequence is CASRLGEGTEAFF. CDR3 nucleotides: TGTGCCAGCAGGCTAGGAGAGGGAACGGAAGCTTTCTTT.

This chain connects TRBV12-3 or TRBV12-4 to TRBJ1-2, with D possibly being TRBD1 (6 bases). This CDR3 is built from 15 residues. Between the trimmed V and J ends, which lost 0 bases and 2 bases, there was a span of 10 bases. The CDR3 loop reads CASSLARGPNYGYTF. The CDR3 bases are TGTGCCAGCAGTTTAGCCAGGGGCCCCAACTATGGCTACACCTTC.

This rearrangement joins TRBV27 to TRBJ1-2; 11 positions match TRBD1. The V gene end was trimmed by 4 bases and the J gene end by 4 bases; junction bases not matched to a gene: 26. Germline lookup yields CDR1 MNHEY and CDR2 SMNVEV (reference sequence). This CDR3 contains 22 residues. The CDR3 protein is CASSSQGGTGGIASSRGYGYTF. CDR3 sequence (DNA): TGTGCCAGCAGTTCACAGGGTGGGACAGGGGGTATAGCCTCCTCGAGGGGCTATGGCTACACCTTC.

The gene calls are TRBV29-1 and TRBJ1-1; 8 nucleotides match TRBD1. The V segment lost 5 bases and the J segment 4 bases; nucleotides outside the gene matches: 6. The CDR3 length is 13 residues. The germline gives CDR1 SQVTM, CDR2 ANQGSEA. This chain's CDR3 is CSVSDRVGTEAFF. CDR3 in DNA: TGCAGCGTTTCGGACAGGGTGGGCACTGAAGCTTTCTTT.

The sample holds a few counts of this clonotype. The CDR3 loop reads CASSGWNSNQPQHF. CDR3 bases: TGTGCCAGTTCCGGATGGAATAGCAATCAGCCCCAGCATTTT. The genes are TRBV12-3 or TRBV12-4 and TRBJ1-5; no clear D gene. This CDR3 spans 14 amino acids. Trimming took 9 bases from V and 0 from J, leaving 12 bases between them.

This clonotype was recorded a few times. V usage is TRBV4-2 and J usage is TRBJ2-3; no definite D call. Germline CDR1 reads LGHNA; CDR2 reads YNFKEQ. The CDR3 length is 16 residues. Trimming shortened V by 0 bases and J by 0 bases, and 10 bases separated the two germline ends. CDR3 amino acids: CASSQEAISSTDTQYF. The CDR3 nucleotides are TGTGCCAGCAGCCAAGAGGCAATCTCTAGCACAGATACGCAGTATTTT.

The gene calls are TRBV3-1 and TRBJ2-1, with 8 positions matching TRBD1. V lost 6 bases to trimming and J lost 4 bases; unmatched junction nucleotides: 8. CDR1 LGHDT and CDR2 YNNKEL come from the germline V gene (reference sequence). CDR3 size: 15 residues. The CDR3 nucleotides read TGTGCCAGCAGACCAACAGGGGGACCATACAATGAGCAGTTCTTC. This gives the protein CASRPTGGPYNEQFF.

This sequence joins TRBV7-8 and TRBJ2-3; 7 bases agree with TRBD1. This CDR3 has 16 residues. The germline V gene has CDR1 SGHVS and CDR2 FQNEAQ. The J segment lost 3 bases and the V segment lost 1 base, leaving 7 bases of the junction unmatched. This CDR3 reads CASSLEGGSFTDTQYF. CDR3 DNA sequence: TGTGCCAGCAGCTTAGAAGGGGGCAGTTTTACAGATACGCAGTATTTT.

This chain joins TRBV7-2 and TRBJ1-2; TRBD1 might be the D (5 bases). There are 13 residues in the CDR3. Germline V lookup: CDR1 SGHTA, CDR2 FQGNSA. Trimming removed 4 bases from V and 1 base from J, with 7 bases in between. The CDR3 reads CASSSGFNYGYTF. The CDR3 bases are TGTGCCAGCAGCTCAGGGTTTAACTATGGCTACACCTTC.

The chain has TRBV7-9 and TRBJ1-1; D call uncertain. The CDR3 contains 15 residues. V lost 0 bases and J 6 bases, leaving 14 bases between the germline ends. Germline lookup yields CDR1 SEHNR and CDR2 FQNEAQ (reference sequence). Here the CDR3 DNA reads TGTGCCAGCAGCTTAGCTAGGGCTACTGTCTCTGAAGCTTTCTTT. It specifies CASSLARATVSEAFF.